This TCR beta chain was retrieved from a study of tumor and adjacent non-tumor tissue in lung cancer. For the study at large: The patients, around 10 men and about 5 women, were about 30 to 85 with stage I to III disease.

This clonotype was seen many times. The antigen is undetermined. The library came from three nested PCR rounds adapted from ARM-PCR protocols. TCRdb reprocessed the multiplex PCR reads via MiXCR and lists one record per CDR3 protein. There are around 99,000 distinct CDR3 sequences in the sample; roughly three fifths occur only once, and roughly 20% lies in the top ten. The template was RNA from unsorted bulk tissue. The normal lung tissue was taken more than 3 cm from the tumor edge. Trimming cost V 5 bases and J 5 bases; bases outside gene matches: 9. The CDR3 totals 15 residues. Germline V gives CDR1 MNHEY, CDR2 SVGEGT. Study-wide points: Top 100 clones took a larger repertoire share in normal lung. Compared with tumor, normal lung showed significantly lower TCR diversity.

This chain connects TRBV6-2 or TRBV6-3 to TRBJ2-1, with 7 bases identical to TRBD2. Sequenced sample: distant non-tumor lung tissue. This receptor was identified in a man in his sixties with non-small cell lung cancer. As DNA, the CDR3 is TGTGCCAGCAGTGGGGGGGGGGGAATCAACAATGAGCAGTTCTTC. Its translation is CASSGGGGINNEQFF.